The entry below gives a single TCR beta chain sequence along with its context. The antigen remains undetermined. These data originate in a study of shared clonotypes between healthy human individuals. General study findings and limits: The four-donor shared clonotypes exceeded non-shared clonotypes in generation probability, with non-shared ones scoring lower. Depth was large, yet rarefaction showed that sorted-subset sequencing was incomplete.

CD45RO negativity and positive selection for CCR7 defined naive CD8 cells, a population that excluded terminally differentiated effector memory CD45RA+ cells. Per the original methods: ImmunoSEQ gave junction-only sequences without quality scores, so filtering differed. Data came from immunoSEQ multiplex PCR; TCRdb stores just in-frame clones and leaves some out. Clone size and V and J calls were adopted from that table, with D and trimming inferred from the DNA. The sample lists 650,000 to 800,000 clones, around 90% occurring once. V trimming: 6 bases; J trimming: 3 bases; junction bases outside the gene matches: 4. This CDR3 region has 14 residues. The germline V gene encodes CDR1 MNHNS and CDR2 SASEGT.

The chain carries TRBV6-1 and TRBJ1-5; the match to TRBD1 covers 8 bases. This TCR was sampled from a man aged 25-45 years in good health. The sequenced sample was naive CD8+ T cells sorted from blood. CDR3 bases: TGTGCCAGCAGGGAGACAGGGGACAATCAGCCCCAGCATTTT. It translates to CASRETGDNQPQHF.